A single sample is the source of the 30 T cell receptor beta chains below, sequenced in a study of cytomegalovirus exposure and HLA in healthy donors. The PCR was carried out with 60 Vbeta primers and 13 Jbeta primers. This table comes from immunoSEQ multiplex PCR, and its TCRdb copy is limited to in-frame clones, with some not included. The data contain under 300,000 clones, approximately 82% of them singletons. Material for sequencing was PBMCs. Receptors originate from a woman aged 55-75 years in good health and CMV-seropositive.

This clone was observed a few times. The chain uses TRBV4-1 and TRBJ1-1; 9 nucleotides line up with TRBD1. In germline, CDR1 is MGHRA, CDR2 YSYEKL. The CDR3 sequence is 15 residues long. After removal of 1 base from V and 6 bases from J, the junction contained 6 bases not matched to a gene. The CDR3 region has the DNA TGCGCCAGCAGCCAAGTCGGGACAGGGACCCCTGAAGCTTTCTTT. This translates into CASSQVGTGTPEAFF.

In DNA form, the CDR3 reads TGTGCCATGGGACAGGGTAACTACGAGCAGTACTTC. This encodes CAMGQGNYEQYF. This chain uses TRBV10-3 with TRBJ2-7; 9 bases line up with TRBD1. V trimming: 9 bases; J trimming: 3 bases; junction bases outside the gene matches: 3. Germline loops: CDR1 ENHRY, CDR2 SYGVKD. This CDR3 spans 12 amino acids.

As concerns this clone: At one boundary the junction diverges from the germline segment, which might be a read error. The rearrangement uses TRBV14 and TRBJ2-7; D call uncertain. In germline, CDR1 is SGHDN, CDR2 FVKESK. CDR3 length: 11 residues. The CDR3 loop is CASSQAYGQYF. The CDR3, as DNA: TGTGCCAGCAGCCAAGCCTACGGGCAGTACTTC. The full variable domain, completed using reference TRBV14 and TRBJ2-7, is EAGVTQFPSHSVIEKGQTVTLRCDPISGHDNLYWYRRVMGKEIKFLLHFVKESKQDESGMPNNRFLAERTGGTYSTLKVQPAELEDSGVYFCASSQAYGQYFGPGTRLTVT.

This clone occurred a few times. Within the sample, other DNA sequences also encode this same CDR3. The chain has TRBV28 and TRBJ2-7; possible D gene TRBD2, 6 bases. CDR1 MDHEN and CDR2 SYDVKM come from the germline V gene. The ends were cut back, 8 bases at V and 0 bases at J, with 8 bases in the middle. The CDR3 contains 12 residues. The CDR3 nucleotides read TGTGCCAGCCGGGAGAGCTCCTACGAGCAGTACTTC. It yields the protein CASRESSYEQYF.

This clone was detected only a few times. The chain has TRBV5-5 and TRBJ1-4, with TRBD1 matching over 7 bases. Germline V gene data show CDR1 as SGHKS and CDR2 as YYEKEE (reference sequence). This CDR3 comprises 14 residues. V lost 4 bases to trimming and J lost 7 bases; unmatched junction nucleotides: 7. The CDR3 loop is CASSVGQVGEKLFF. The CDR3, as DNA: TGTGCCAGCAGCGTAGGACAGGTCGGTGAAAAACTGTTTTTT.

The CDR3 sequence: CASSSDTSYEQYF. The CDR3 nucleotides read TGTGCCAGCAGCTCGGACACTTCCTACGAGCAGTACTTC. V is TRBV5-6 and J is TRBJ2-7, with TRBD1 as a possible D gene (5 bases). The V end was cut by 3 bases, the J end by 1 base, with 8 bases between. The CDR3 runs to 13 residues. Germline CDR1 reads SGHDT; CDR2 reads YYEEEE. Full variable domain (missing parts from reference TRBV5-6 and TRBJ2-7): DAGVTQSPTHLIKTRGQQVTLRCSPKSGHDTVSWYQQALGQGPQFIFQYYEEEERQRGNFPDRFSGHQFPNYSSELNVNALLLGDSALYLCASSSDTSYEQYFGPGTRLTVT.

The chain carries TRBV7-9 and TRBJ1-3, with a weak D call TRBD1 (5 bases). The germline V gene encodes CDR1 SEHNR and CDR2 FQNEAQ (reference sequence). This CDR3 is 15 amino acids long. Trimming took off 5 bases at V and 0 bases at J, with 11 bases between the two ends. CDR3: CASSRDSSSGNTIYF. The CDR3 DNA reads TGTGCCAGCAGCCGCGACAGTTCCTCTGGAAACACCATATATTTT.

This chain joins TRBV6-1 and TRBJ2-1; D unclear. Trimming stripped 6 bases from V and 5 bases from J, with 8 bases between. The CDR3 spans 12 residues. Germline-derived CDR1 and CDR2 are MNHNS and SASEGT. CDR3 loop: CASRLTHNEQFF. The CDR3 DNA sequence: TGTGCCAGCAGACTCACCCACAATGAGCAGTTCTTC.

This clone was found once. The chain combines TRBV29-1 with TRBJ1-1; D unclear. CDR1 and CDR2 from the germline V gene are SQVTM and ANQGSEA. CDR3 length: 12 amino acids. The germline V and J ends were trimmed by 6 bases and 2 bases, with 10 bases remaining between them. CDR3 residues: CSVETLNTEAFF. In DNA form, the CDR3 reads TGCAGCGTCGAGACACTTAACACTGAAGCTTTCTTT.

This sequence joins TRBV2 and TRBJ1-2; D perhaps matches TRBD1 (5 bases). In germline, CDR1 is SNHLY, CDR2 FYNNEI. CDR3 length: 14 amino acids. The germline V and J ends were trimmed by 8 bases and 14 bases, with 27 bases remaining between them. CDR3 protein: CASYPGRGEKQETF. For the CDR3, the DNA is TGTGCCAGCTACCCTGGGCGGGGGGAAAAACAGGAAACCTTC.

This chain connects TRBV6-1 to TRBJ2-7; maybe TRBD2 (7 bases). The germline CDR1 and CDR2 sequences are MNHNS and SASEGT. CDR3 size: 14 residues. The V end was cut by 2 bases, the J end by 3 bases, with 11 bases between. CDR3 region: CASSEPGGGYEQYF. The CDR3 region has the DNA TGTGCCAGCAGTGAACCGGGGGGCGGCTACGAGCAGTACTTC.

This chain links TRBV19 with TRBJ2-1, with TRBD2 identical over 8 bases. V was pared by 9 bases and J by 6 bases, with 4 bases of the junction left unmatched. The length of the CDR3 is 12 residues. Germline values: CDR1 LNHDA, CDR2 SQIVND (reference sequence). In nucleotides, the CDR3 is TGTGCCAGCACTACTAGCGGCAATGAGCAGTTCTTC. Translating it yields CASTTSGNEQFF.

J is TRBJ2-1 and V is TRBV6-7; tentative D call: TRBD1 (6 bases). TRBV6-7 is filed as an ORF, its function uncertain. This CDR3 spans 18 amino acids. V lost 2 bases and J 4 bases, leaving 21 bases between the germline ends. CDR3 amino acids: CASSYGGPNITPYNEQFF. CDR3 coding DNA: TGTGCCAGCAGTTACGGGGGCCCGAACATAACCCCTTACAATGAGCAGTTCTTC.

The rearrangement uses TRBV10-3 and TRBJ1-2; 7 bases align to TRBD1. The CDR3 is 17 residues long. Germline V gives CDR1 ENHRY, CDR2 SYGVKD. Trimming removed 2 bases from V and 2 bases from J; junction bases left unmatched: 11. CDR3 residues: CAISEPTGTPFNYGYTF. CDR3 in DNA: TGTGCCATCAGTGAGCCGACAGGGACGCCATTCAACTATGGCTACACCTTC.

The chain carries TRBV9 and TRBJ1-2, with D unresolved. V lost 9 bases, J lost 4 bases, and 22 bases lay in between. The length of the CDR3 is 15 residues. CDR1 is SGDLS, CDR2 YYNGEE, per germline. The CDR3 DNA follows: TGTGCCAACTCGCGTCGTTATCGCCGAGGCTATGGCTACACCTTC. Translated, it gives CANSRRYRRGYGYTF. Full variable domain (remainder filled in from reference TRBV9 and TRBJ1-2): DSGVTQTPKHLITATGQRVTLRCSPRSGDLSVYWYQQSLDQGLQFLIQYYNGEERAKGNILERFSAQQFPDLHSELNLSSLELGDSALYFCANSRRYRRGYGYTFGSGTRLTVV.

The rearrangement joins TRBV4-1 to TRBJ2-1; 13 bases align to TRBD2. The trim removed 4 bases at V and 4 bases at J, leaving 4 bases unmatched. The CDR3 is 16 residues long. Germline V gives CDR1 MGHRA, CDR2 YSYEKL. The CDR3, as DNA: TGCGCCAGCAGCCCTTTACTAGCGGGAGGGTACAATGAGCAGTTCTTC. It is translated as CASSPLLAGGYNEQFF.

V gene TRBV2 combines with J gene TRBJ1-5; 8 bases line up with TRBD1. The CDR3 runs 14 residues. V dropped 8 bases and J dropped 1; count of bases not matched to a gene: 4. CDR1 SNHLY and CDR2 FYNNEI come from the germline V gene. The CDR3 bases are TGTGCCAGCGACAGGGGCGCGAGCAATCAGCCCCAGCATTTT. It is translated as CASDRGASNQPQHF.

CDR3 nucleotide sequence: TGTGCCAGCTCACCACTCCTAGGAGGGAACGAGCAGTACTTC. Its translation is CASSPLLGGNEQYF. V is TRBV18 and J is TRBJ2-7; possibly TRBD2 for D (6 bases). Trimming removed 1 base at V and 5 bases at J, with 12 bases between. In germline, CDR1 is KGHSH, CDR2 LQKENI. The CDR3 spans 14 residues. Drawing the rest from reference TRBV18 and TRBJ2-7, the complete variable domain is NAGVMQNPRHLVRRRGQEARLRCSPMKGHSHVYWYRQLPEEGLKFMVYLQKENIIDESGMPKERFSAEFPKEGPSILRIQQVVRGDSAAYFCASSPLLGGNEQYFGPGTRLTVT.

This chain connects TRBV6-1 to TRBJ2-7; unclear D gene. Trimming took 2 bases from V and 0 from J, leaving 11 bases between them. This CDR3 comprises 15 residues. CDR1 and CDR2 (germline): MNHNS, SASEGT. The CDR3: CASSESDRSSYEQYF. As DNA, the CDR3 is TGTGCCAGCAGTGAATCTGACCGGAGCTCCTACGAGCAGTACTTC.

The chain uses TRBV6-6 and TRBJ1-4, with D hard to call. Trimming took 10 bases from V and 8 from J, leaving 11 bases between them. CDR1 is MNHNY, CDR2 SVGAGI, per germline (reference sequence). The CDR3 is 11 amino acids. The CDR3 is CATGRDEKLFF. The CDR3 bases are TGTGCCACGGGTAGAGACGAAAAACTGTTTTTT.

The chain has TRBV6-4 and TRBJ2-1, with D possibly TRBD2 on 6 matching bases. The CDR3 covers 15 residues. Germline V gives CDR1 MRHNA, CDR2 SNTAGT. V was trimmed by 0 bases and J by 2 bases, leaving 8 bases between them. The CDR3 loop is CASSDSGGPYNEQFF. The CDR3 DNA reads TGTGCCAGCAGTGACTCGGGGGGACCCTACAATGAGCAGTTCTTC.

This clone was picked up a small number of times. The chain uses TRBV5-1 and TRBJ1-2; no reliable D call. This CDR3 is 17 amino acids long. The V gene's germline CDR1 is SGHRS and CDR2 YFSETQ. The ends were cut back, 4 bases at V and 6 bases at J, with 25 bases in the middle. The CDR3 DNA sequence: TGCGCCAGCAGCCGTCCGGGTCCCCCCAGCACCACTAATGGCTACACCTTC. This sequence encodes CASSRPGPPSTTNGYTF.

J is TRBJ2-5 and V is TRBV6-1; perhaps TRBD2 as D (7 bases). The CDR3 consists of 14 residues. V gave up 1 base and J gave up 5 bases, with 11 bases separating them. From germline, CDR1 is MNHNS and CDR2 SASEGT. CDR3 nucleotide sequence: TGTGCCAGCAGTGAAGTGGGGGGGGCGGAGACCCAGTACTTC. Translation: CASSEVGGAETQYF.

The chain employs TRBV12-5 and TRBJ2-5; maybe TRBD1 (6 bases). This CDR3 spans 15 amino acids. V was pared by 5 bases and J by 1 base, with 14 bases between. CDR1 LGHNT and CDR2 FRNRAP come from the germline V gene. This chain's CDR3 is CASGQTGQIQETQYF. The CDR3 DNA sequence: TGTGCTAGTGGTCAAACCGGACAGATCCAAGAGACCCAGTACTTC.

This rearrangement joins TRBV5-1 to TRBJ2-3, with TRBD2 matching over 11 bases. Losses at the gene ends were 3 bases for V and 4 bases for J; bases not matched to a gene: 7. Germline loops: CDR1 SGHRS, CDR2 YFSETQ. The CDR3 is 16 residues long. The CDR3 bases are TGCGCCAGCAGCTACCGACTAGCGGGGAGGGCAGATACGCAGTATTTT. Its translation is CASSYRLAGRADTQYF.

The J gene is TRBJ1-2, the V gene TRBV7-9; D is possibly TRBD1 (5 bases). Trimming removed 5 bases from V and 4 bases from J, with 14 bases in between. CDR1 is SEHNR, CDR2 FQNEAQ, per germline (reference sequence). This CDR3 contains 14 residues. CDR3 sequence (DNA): TGTGCCAGCAGCCTGGACACTTACCTCTATGGCTACACCTTC. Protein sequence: CASSLDTYLYGYTF.

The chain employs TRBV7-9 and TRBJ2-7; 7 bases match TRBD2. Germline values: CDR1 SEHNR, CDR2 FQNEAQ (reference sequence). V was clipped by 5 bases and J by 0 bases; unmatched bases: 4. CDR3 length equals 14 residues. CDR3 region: CASSTSSGSYEQYF. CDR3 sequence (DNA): TGTGCCAGCAGCACTTCTAGCGGCTCCTACGAGCAGTACTTC.

Written as DNA, the CDR3 is TGTGCCAGCAGCTTAACCGGGACTCCCGGGGATACGCAGTATTTT. Translated: CASSLTGTPGDTQYF. The chain recombines TRBV7-3 with TRBJ2-3; TRBD2 might be the D (6 bases). The length of the CDR3 is 15 residues. V was shortened by 0 bases and J by 6 bases, with 13 bases between the two germline ends. Germline assignment: CDR1 SGHTA and CDR2 FQGTGA.

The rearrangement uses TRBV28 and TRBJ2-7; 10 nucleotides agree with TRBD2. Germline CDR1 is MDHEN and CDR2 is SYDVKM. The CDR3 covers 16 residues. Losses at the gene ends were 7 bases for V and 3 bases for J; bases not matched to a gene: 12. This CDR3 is CASTPRASGSIYEQYF. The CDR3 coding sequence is TGTGCCAGCACCCCCCGGGCTAGCGGGAGCATCTACGAGCAGTACTTC.

The CDR3, as DNA: TGTGCCAGCAGTAGGACAGGGGATAGCAATCAGCCCCAGCATTTT. It specifies CASSRTGDSNQPQHF. The chain carries TRBV6-1 and TRBJ1-5; TRBD1 matches at 9 bases. The length of the CDR3 is 15 residues. Germline V gene lookup returns CDR1 MNHNS and CDR2 SASEGT. The V and J ends lost 5 bases and 0 bases, in that order; junction bases with no gene match: 2.